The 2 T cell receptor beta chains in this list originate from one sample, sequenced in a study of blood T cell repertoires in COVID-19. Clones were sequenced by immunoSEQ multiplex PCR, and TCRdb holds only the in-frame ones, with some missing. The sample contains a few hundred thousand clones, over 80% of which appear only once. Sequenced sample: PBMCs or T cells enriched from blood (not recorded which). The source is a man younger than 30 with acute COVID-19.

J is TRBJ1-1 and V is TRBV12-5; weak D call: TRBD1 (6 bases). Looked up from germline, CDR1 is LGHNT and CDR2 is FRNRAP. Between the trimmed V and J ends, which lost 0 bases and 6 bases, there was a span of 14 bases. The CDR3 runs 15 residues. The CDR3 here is CASGLVLGARPEAFF. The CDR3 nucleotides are TGTGCTAGTGGTTTGGTACTGGGGGCGCGCCCTGAAGCTTTCTTT.

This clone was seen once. The CDR3 is CASSSEVRETQYF. CDR3 DNA sequence: TGTGCCAGCAGTTCAGAGGTCCGAGAGACCCAGTACTTC. V is TRBV6-5 and J is TRBJ2-5; no firm D call. The length of the CDR3 is 13 residues. V lost 4 bases, J lost 4 bases, and 10 bases lay in between. Per germline, CDR1 MNHEY and CDR2 SVGAGI.